These 4 T cell receptor beta chains came from one sample sequenced in a study of CD4 T cell repertoires in COVID-19 (dated by TCRdb to about 2021). Memory T cell samples that were not cultured went straight to sequencing right after ex vivo isolation. The method behind the library was the immunoSEQ multiplex PCR assay. Drawn from immuneACCESS, this table holds only the in-frame rearrangements with V and J called that TCRdb kept. Clones are partly lost; checked studies trace under half to an unresolved V gene and leave the rest unexplained. Across this sample there are about 22,000 clones, with around 87% seen only once. In total, the top ten clones hold less than 0.7% of the sample. This specimen was central memory CD4+ T cells from blood, taken before the COVID-19 pandemic. According to the study, the label for this sample's cell subset or site signals: CD4+ T central memory cells. These receptors were taken from a human donor who had COVID-19.

The V and J genes are TRBV6-1 and TRBJ1-2; no clear D. With 5 bases removed from V and 3 bases from J, the gap between germline ends came to 13 bases. CDR1 is MNHNS and CDR2 is SASEGT in the germline V gene. The CDR3 loop spans 14 amino acids. The CDR3 bases are TGTGCCAGCAGTCTAGAACGAACCGACTATGGCTACACCTTC. This sequence encodes CASSLERTDYGYTF.

The chain recombines TRBV19 with TRBJ2-1, with 11 bases identical to TRBD2. The germline V gene has CDR1 LNHDA and CDR2 SQIVND (reference sequence). The V and J ends lost 7 bases and 9 bases, in that order; junction bases with no gene match: 11. The CDR3 totals 15 residues. CDR3 in DNA: TGTGCCAGTACTGAAACTAGCGGGAGCGGCGGTGAGCAGTTCTTC. Protein: CASTETSGSGGEQFF.

The chain couples TRBV7-5 to TRBJ2-1; the D call TRBD2 from the table was never checked on the DNA. TRBV7-5 is an annotated pseudogene. This CDR3 region has 17 residues. The CDR3 bases are TGTGCCAGAAGCTTAACCTCTAGCGGGAGAGGATACAATGAGCAGTTCTTC. It is translated as CARSLTSSGRGYNEQFF.

This chain joins TRBV19 and TRBJ2-7; 7 nucleotides agree with TRBD1. V lost 3 bases to trimming and J lost 2 bases; unmatched junction nucleotides: 4. CDR3 length: 14 amino acids. CDR1 and CDR2 from the germline V gene are LNHDA and SQIVND (reference sequence). CDR3 amino acids: CASSIRDSPYEQYF. The CDR3 bases are TGTGCCAGTAGTATTCGGGACAGCCCCTACGAGCAGTACTTC.